This is a list of T cell receptor beta chains from one sample in a study of early T cells in non-severe SARS-CoV-2 infection. TCRdb fed the 5' RACE reads into MiXCR, producing one record per CDR3 protein. The sample lists some 23,000 distinct CDR3 sequences; nearly 5.5% were seen once. Sequencing input: whole blood. These receptors were collected from an adult who was a healthcare worker with PCR-confirmed SARS-CoV-2 infection or an uninfected control (not recorded which). The CDR3 runs from the conserved cysteine through the conserved F or W. Fields, in order: J gene, D gene, V gene, CDR3 protein. A D gene is named only where the DNA matches it firmly.

j_call: TRBJ2-3; d_call: TRBD2; v_call: TRBV29-1; cdr3_aa: CSVDIAGRTDTQYF
j_call: TRBJ2-5; d_call: TRBD2; v_call: TRBV24-1; cdr3_aa: CATSAGLANQETQYF
j_call: TRBJ2-3; d_call: -; v_call: TRBV20-1; cdr3_aa: CSARESPVRGGDTQYF
j_call: TRBJ2-2; d_call: -; v_call: TRBV10-1; cdr3_aa: CASSAFWFTGELFF
j_call: TRBJ1-6; d_call: TRBD1; v_call: TRBV10-3; cdr3_aa: CAISDRDRDLPLHF
j_call: TRBJ2-1; d_call: TRBD1; v_call: TRBV20-1; cdr3_aa: CSASSDRGSYNEQFF
j_call: TRBJ2-1; d_call: -; v_call: TRBV10-3; cdr3_aa: CAIRGGGLDEQFF
j_call: TRBJ2-1; d_call: TRBD1; v_call: TRBV12-3/TRBV12-4; cdr3_aa: CASSYSPRDRVRNEQFF
j_call: TRBJ2-7; d_call: -; v_call: TRBV4-3; cdr3_aa: CASSLRLNSYEQYF
j_call: TRBJ2-7; d_call: TRBD2; v_call: TRBV6-2/TRBV6-3; cdr3_aa: CASIPKAGGTYEQYF
j_call: TRBJ2-2; d_call: TRBD1; v_call: TRBV5-1; cdr3_aa: CASSTGQGYGELFF
j_call: TRBJ2-1; d_call: -; v_call: TRBV6-4; cdr3_aa: CASSDSQGYNEQFF
j_call: TRBJ2-6; d_call: TRBD2; v_call: TRBV12-3/TRBV12-4; cdr3_aa: CASSPTSGRASRGANVLTF
j_call: TRBJ2-1; d_call: -; v_call: TRBV4-3; cdr3_aa: CASSQAVGNEQFF
j_call: TRBJ1-1; d_call: -; v_call: TRBV12-3/TRBV12-4; cdr3_aa: CASSLGGAPLEAFF
j_call: TRBJ2-1; d_call: TRBD2; v_call: TRBV4-2; cdr3_aa: CASSQDGTSGNYNEQFF
j_call: TRBJ2-1; d_call: -; v_call: TRBV7-6; cdr3_aa: CASSSRLGGPTYNEQFF
j_call: TRBJ2-3; d_call: -; v_call: TRBV5-4; cdr3_aa: CASSLAGGRYSTDTQYF
j_call: TRBJ2-2; d_call: -; v_call: TRBV27; cdr3_aa: CASNTRGGDTGELFF
j_call: TRBJ2-5; d_call: TRBD2; v_call: TRBV11-2; cdr3_aa: CASSLRREAGETQYF
j_call: TRBJ2-7; d_call: TRBD1; v_call: TRBV12-3/TRBV12-4; cdr3_aa: CASSIQGAGEQYF
j_call: TRBJ2-1; d_call: -; v_call: TRBV6-5; cdr3_aa: CASRRDYNEQFF
j_call: TRBJ1-1; d_call: -; v_call: TRBV7-2; cdr3_aa: CASSLVSSSNTEAFF
j_call: TRBJ1-1; d_call: -; v_call: TRBV29-1; cdr3_aa: CSVEVSISAEAFF
j_call: TRBJ2-5; d_call: TRBD2; v_call: TRBV7-7; cdr3_aa: CASSSGTSVSETQYF
j_call: TRBJ2-3; d_call: -; v_call: TRBV7-9; cdr3_aa: CASSLAASTDTQYF
j_call: TRBJ2-2; d_call: -; v_call: TRBV7-9; cdr3_aa: CASSRDGNTGELFF
j_call: TRBJ2-7; d_call: -; v_call: TRBV28; cdr3_aa: CASSSSLLAEQYF
j_call: TRBJ2-7; d_call: -; v_call: TRBV29-1; cdr3_aa: CSVEGSAEAREQYF